This passage covers 21 T cell receptor beta chains from one sample sequenced in a study of metastatic and nonmetastatic thyroid tumors. TCRdb reprocessed the PCR reads via MiXCR. Here the sample spans over 20,000 clones, more than 15% being singletons. Thyroid surgery had not been preceded by any treatment in any patient. The sample consisted of tumor tissue. Receptor source: a female donor with papillary thyroid cancer or a benign thyroid nodule (not recorded which). Some clones in this sample may be carry-over from other donors' samples.

As regards this clone: At one of its ends the junction is not consistent with the germline gene, which may arise from a read error. This CDR3 reads CSSSSGTGSFYEQYF. Written as DNA, the CDR3 is TGTTCCAGCAGTTCGGGGACAGGGTCCTTCTACGAGCAGTACTTC. The genes are TRBV28 and TRBJ2-7; 9 bases are a match to TRBD1. In germline, CDR1 is MDHEN, CDR2 SYDVKM. The CDR3 sequence is 15 residues long.

Turning to this clone: A read error may be the cause here, since a much bigger clone is one base away. V and J are TRBV7-7 and TRBJ2-5; TRBD2 agrees at 10 bases. The CDR3 spans 16 residues. Germline V gives CDR1 SSHAT, CDR2 FNYEAQ (reference sequence). The CDR3 DNA reads as TGTGCTAGCAGCTTAGCGGGGGGCCACGTCCAAGAGACCCAGTACTTC. The encoded protein is CASSLAGGHVQETQYF.

V gene TRBV12-5 combines with J gene TRBJ1-1; D call uncertain. Trimming cost V 1 base and J 5 bases, with 5 bases left between them. Germline V CDR1 and CDR2: LGHNT, FRNRAP. CDR3 length: 12 residues. CDR3 protein: CASGLGQTEAFF. CDR3 in DNA: TGTGCTAGTGGTTTGGGACAAACTGAAGCTTTCTTT.

This clone came up many times. The chain couples TRBV9 to TRBJ2-5, with 8 bases matching TRBD2. The CDR3 loop spans 15 amino acids. Germline V CDR1 and CDR2: SGDLS, YYNGEE. The V and J ends lost 3 bases and 5 bases, in that order; junction bases with no gene match: 9. The CDR3 protein is CASSGGPGGPETQYF. In DNA, the CDR3 is TGTGCCAGCAGCGGAGGCCCGGGGGGGCCTGAGACCCAGTACTTC.

This clone is deemed medium-sized (0.01 to 0.1%). This chain joins TRBV20-1 and TRBJ1-4; tentatively, D is TRBD1 (6 bases). The ends were cut back, 0 bases at V and 8 bases at J, with 7 bases in the middle. The CDR3 sequence is 12 residues long. Germline CDR1 DFQATT, CDR2 SNEGSKA (reference sequence). CDR3 DNA: TGCAGTGCTAGAGATGGGGGCGAAAAACTGTTTTTT. Amino acids: CSARDGGEKLFF.

This clone has more than one count but fewer than ten. A read error may be the cause here, since a much bigger clone is one base away. The sample holds other DNA sequences that translate to the same CDR3. The chain combines TRBV7-6 with TRBJ1-4; TRBD1 matches 7 bases. CDR1 is SGHVS and CDR2 is FNYEAQ in the germline V gene. The CDR3 totals 14 residues. Losses at the gene ends were 1 base for V and 7 bases for J; bases not matched to a gene: 3. This CDR3 reads CASSLGGQLEKLFF. The CDR3, as DNA: TGTGCCAGCAGCTTAGGGGGACAGCTTGAAAAACTGTTTTTT.

The chain recombines TRBV14 with TRBJ2-5; 7 bases agree with TRBD2. The J segment lost 4 bases and the V segment lost 3 bases, leaving 14 bases of the junction unmatched. Per germline, CDR1 SGHDN and CDR2 FVKESK. This CDR3 has 17 residues. CDR3 sequence (DNA): TGTGCCAGCAGCCAGCGTTTGACTAGCTGGAGTAGAGAGACCCAGTACTTC. Its translation: CASSQRLTSWSRETQYF.

This clone came up many times. The rearrangement joins TRBV7-6 to TRBJ2-3; 8 bases are a match to TRBD1. The CDR3 is 15 amino acids. CDR1 and CDR2 (germline): SGHVS, FNYEAQ. The V and J ends lost 6 bases and 0 bases, in that order; junction bases with no gene match: 5. This CDR3 reads CASRRTGTSTDTQYF. The CDR3 bases are TGTGCCAGCAGGAGGACAGGGACGAGCACAGATACGCAGTATTTT.

This clone appeared many times. The CDR3 DNA follows: TGTGCCAGCAGCATTAGGGATATACTAGCGGGTTCCTACGAGCAGTACTTC. This gives the protein CASSIRDILAGSYEQYF. The chain uses TRBV7-8 and TRBJ2-7, with 9 nucleotides matching TRBD2. Germline V lookup: CDR1 SGHVS, CDR2 FQNEAQ. After removal of 5 bases from V and 1 base from J, the junction contained 12 bases not matched to a gene. The CDR3 is 17 residues long.

This clone was detected ten times or more. V usage is TRBV11-2 and J usage is TRBJ1-1; no reliable D call. The germline V and J ends were trimmed by 3 bases and 0 bases, with 5 bases remaining between them. The length of the CDR3 is 13 residues. Germline assignment: CDR1 SGHAT and CDR2 FQNNGV. Here the CDR3 DNA reads TGTGCCAGCAGCTTCACACTGAACACTGAAGCTTTCTTT. This encodes CASSFTLNTEAFF.

This clone was picked up many times. V gene TRBV15 combines with J gene TRBJ2-7; the D is unclear. Germline V lookup: CDR1 LNHNV, CDR2 YYDKDF (reference sequence). Between the trimmed V and J ends, which lost 5 bases and 2 bases, there was a span of 10 bases. This CDR3 contains 13 residues. The CDR3 protein is CATSPPDAYEQYF. The CDR3 DNA reads TGTGCCACCAGCCCCCCGGATGCCTACGAGCAGTACTTC.

This rearrangement joins TRBV30 to TRBJ1-1; possibly TRBD1 for D (6 bases). The V and J ends lost 5 bases and 6 bases respectively, with 13 bases between them. The CDR3 loop spans 12 amino acids. Germline V gene lookup returns CDR1 GTSNPN and CDR2 SVGIG (reference sequence). As DNA, the CDR3 is TGTGCCTGGGCCAGGGGAGTGGCTGAAGCTTTCTTT. It specifies CAWARGVAEAFF.

By share, this clone counts as medium-sized. V and J are TRBV27 and TRBJ1-6; D may be TRBD1 (5 bases). Trimming left V 6 bases short and J 6 bases short, with 9 bases between. The CDR3 is 13 amino acids. CDR1 and CDR2 from the germline V gene are MNHEY and SMNVEV (reference sequence). CDR3 sequence (DNA): TGTGCCAGCAGCCGACAGTTTAATTCACCCCTCCACTTT. Its protein is CASSRQFNSPLHF.

This clone has at least ten counts. The chain uses TRBV7-4 and TRBJ2-2; 7 positions agree with TRBD2. This CDR3 has 17 amino acids. The V gene's germline CDR1 is SGHVT and CDR2 SQSDAQ. The V and J ends lost 6 bases and 0 bases, in that order; junction bases with no gene match: 10. CDR3 bases: TGTGCCAGCAGTCCCGATGCCGGGGGGACGAACACCGGGGAGCTGTTTTTT. As protein: CASSPDAGGTNTGELFF. The full variable domain, its missing parts supplied by reference TRBV7-4 and TRBJ2-2, is GAGVSQSPRYKVAKRGRDVALRCDSISGHVTLYWYRQTLGQGSEVLTYSQSDAQRDKSGRPSGRFSAERPERSVSTLKIQRTEQGDSAVYLCASSPDAGGTNTGELFFGEGSRLTVL.

This clone was seen more than once but under ten times. This chain uses TRBV27 with TRBJ1-5; the D is unclear. V lost 8 bases and J lost 0, with 20 bases in between. This CDR3 contains 17 residues. CDR1 is MNHEY and CDR2 is SMNVEV in the germline V gene (reference sequence). CDR3: CASHIVADRLSNQPQHF. The CDR3 nucleotides read TGTGCCAGCCATATAGTTGCGGACCGACTTAGCAATCAGCCCCAGCATTTT.

This clone was observed at least ten times. The chain has TRBV24-1 and TRBJ2-2, with D possibly being TRBD2 (5 bases). This CDR3 has 15 residues. Between the trimmed V and J ends, which lost 6 bases and 1 base, there was a span of 11 bases. Germline V lookup: CDR1 KGHDR, CDR2 SFDVKD. The CDR3 region is CATSISALNTGELFF. The CDR3, as DNA: TGTGCCACCAGTATTAGCGCCCTGAACACCGGGGAGCTGTTTTTT.

This clone was observed at least ten times. DNA of the CDR3: TGCGCCAGCAGCTTGGAGACAGGGGGCAACTATGGCTACACCTTC. It yields the protein CASSLETGGNYGYTF. This chain connects TRBV5-1 to TRBJ1-2, with TRBD1 matching 10 bases. The trim removed 0 bases at V and 2 bases at J, leaving 1 base unmatched. CDR3 length: 15 amino acids. Germline V lookup: CDR1 SGHRS, CDR2 YFSETQ.

This clone was counted ten times or more. This clone may be a read error of a much larger clone one base away. V gene TRBV14 combines with J gene TRBJ2-3; a possible D gene is TRBD1 (6 bases). CDR1 SGHDN and CDR2 FVKESK come from the germline V gene. This CDR3 is built from 12 residues. The CDR3 sequence is CASSLMTGTQYF. CDR3 bases: TGTGCCAGCAGCCTCATGACAGGTACGCAGTATTTT. Together with reference TRBV14 and TRBJ2-3, the CDR3 gives the full variable domain: EAGVTQFPSHSVIEKGQTVTLRCDPISGHDNLYWYRRVMGKEIKFLLHFVKESKQDESGMPNNRFLAERTGGTYSTLKVQPAELEDSGVYFCASSLMTGTQYFGPGTRLTVL.

At least ten counts were recorded for this clone. The chain links TRBV28 to TRBJ1-2; D is unclear. CDR3 length: 17 amino acids. Germline loops: CDR1 MDHEN, CDR2 SYDVKM. V lost 2 bases and J 6 bases, leaving 22 bases between the germline ends. The DNA of the CDR3 is TGTGCCAGCAGTTTAAGGACGCATAGTAATGCGGGAAATGGCTACACCTTC. Translating it yields CASSLRTHSNAGNGYTF.

V and J are TRBV5-1 and TRBJ2-4; D might be TRBD1 or TRBD2, each matching 6 bases. This CDR3 region has 12 residues. Trimming took 5 bases from V and 9 from J, leaving 12 bases between them. Germline V CDR1 and CDR2: SGHRS, YFSETQ. The CDR3 nucleotides read TGCGCCAGCAGGGGGGGCCTGGGCATTCAGTACTTC. Translating it yields CASRGGLGIQYF.

This clone was seen many times. The CDR3 ends on some other residue instead of the conserved phenylalanine or tryptophan, so this is likely a read error. This sequence joins TRBV5-1 and TRBJ1-2; D not resolved. The V end lost 1 base, the J end lost 8 bases, and 12 bases lay between the germline ends. The CDR3 spans 13 residues. Germline lookup yields CDR1 SGHRS and CDR2 YFSETQ. The CDR3 loop is CASSLIQTRGYTL. The CDR3 bases are TGCGCCAGCAGCTTGATACAGACTCGAGGCTACACCCTC.